This TCR beta chain was recovered during a study of blood T cell repertoires in COVID-19. Study summary: Sites across the United States, Italy and Spain contributed samples from acute and convalescent COVID-19. PBMCs, B-cell-depleted T cells, or T cells were the source of the cDNA or gDNA that made up the material.

This clone was counted a single time. Adults between about 18 and 89 years of age took part from 20 to 25 US areas. The length of the CDR3 is 15 residues. V dropped 11 bases and J dropped 5 bases, with 24 bases sitting between them. Germline CDR1 and CDR2: MNHEY and SVGAGI. Original data processing: Counts of nucleated cells, estimated from reference gene primer amplification, were obtained. Generated by immunoSEQ multiplex PCR, the TCRdb table keeps only in-frame clones and is missing some. V, J and clone size were drawn from that table, and D and trimming were deduced from the DNA. This table holds some 250,000 clones, 91% found once.

The V and J genes are TRBV6-5 and TRBJ1-2, with D uncertain. This receptor was taken from a human donor in a cohort exposed to, infected with or recovered from COVID-19 (not recorded which). The donor label of this sample is uncertain. Sequenced input: PBMCs or T cells enriched from blood (not recorded which). In DNA, the CDR3 is TGTGCCTACTCAGTGGGTCCTACAGATTCTTATGGCTACACCTTC. The encoded protein is CAYSVGPTDSYGYTF.